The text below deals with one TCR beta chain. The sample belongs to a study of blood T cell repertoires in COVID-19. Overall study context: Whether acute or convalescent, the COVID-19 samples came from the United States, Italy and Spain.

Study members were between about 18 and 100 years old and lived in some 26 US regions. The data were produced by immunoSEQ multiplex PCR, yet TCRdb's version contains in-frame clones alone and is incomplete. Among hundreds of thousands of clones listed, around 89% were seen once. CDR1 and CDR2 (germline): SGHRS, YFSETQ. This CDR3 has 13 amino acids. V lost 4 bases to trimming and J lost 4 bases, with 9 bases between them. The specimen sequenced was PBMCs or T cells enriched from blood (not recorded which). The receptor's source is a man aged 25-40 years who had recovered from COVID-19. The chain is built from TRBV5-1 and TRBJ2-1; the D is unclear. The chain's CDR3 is CASSPPRYNEQFF. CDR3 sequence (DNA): TGCGCCAGCAGCCCCCCTAGGTACAATGAGCAGTTCTTC.